The present entry profiles one TCR beta chain with its context. This specimen comes from a study of control samples from healthy donors and cancer patients. The assay was immunoSEQ multiplex PCR, and TCRdb's table has in-frame clones only and misses some. The sample contains 100,000 or so clones, about 89% of which appear only once. The ends were cut back, 5 bases at V and 11 bases at J, with 15 bases in the middle. This CDR3 is 12 amino acids long. The germline V gene encodes CDR1 SGHAT and CDR2 FQNNGV. This clonotype originated in a man aged 30 to 45 in good health. The specimen sequenced was blood. The chain has TRBV11-2 and TRBJ1-1; D may be TRBD1 (6 bases). CDR3 coding DNA: TGTGCCAGCAGCCAACAGGGATACGGCGCTTTCTTT. It codes for CASSQQGYGAFF.